This T cell receptor beta chain derives from a study of glioma-infiltrating T cells. General study points: Tissue-blood divergence was below expectation in non-neoplastic patients, above in gliomas.

This clonotype came up a few times. Its antigen remains unknown. Possible read error: a much larger clone is one base away. Amplification of TCR alpha and beta CDR3 regions from RNA used iRepertoire nested multiplex PCR. TCRdb redid the calling of the multiplex PCR reads with MiXCR, one entry per CDR3 protein. The sample includes 300,000 to 400,000 distinct CDR3 sequences, more than 35% of them seen just once. The CDR3 has 16 residues. V was clipped by 6 bases and J by 2 bases, with 18 bases between them. The germline CDR1 and CDR2 sequences are MDHEN and SYDVKM. The chain has TRBV28 and TRBJ2-3; D assignment may be TRBD1 or TRBD2 (5 bases each). The sample was glioma tissue, nonneoplastic brain tissue, or PBMCs (not recorded which). This sequence was found in a human donor with low-grade glioma or glioblastoma, undergoing nonglioma brain surgery, or in good health (not recorded which). The CDR3 coding sequence is TGTGCCAGCAGCCCCCTAGGGGCAGGACTCACAGATACGCAGTATTTT. This encodes CASSPLGAGLTDTQYF.